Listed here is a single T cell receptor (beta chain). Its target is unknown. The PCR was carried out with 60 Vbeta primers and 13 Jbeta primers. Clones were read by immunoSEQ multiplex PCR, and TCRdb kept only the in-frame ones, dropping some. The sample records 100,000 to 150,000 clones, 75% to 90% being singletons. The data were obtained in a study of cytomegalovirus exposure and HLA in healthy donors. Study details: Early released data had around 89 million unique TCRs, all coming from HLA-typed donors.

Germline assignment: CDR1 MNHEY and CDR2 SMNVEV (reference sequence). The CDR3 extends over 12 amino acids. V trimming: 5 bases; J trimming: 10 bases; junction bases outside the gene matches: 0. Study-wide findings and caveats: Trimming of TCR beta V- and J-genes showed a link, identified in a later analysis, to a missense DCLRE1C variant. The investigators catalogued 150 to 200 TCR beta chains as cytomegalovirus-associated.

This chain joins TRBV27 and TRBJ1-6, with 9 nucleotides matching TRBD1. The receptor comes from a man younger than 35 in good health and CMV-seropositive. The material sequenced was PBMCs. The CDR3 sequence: CASSGTGSPLHF. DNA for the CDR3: TGTGCCAGCAGTGGGACAGGGTCACCCCTCCACTTT.